This TCR beta chain was identified during a study of shared clonotypes between healthy human individuals. CDR1 SGHAT and CDR2 FQNNGV come from the germline V gene. The CDR3 has 17 amino acids. The trim removed 5 bases at V and 0 bases at J, leaving 9 bases unmatched. Sequencing used immunoSEQ multiplex PCR; TCRdb keeps in-frame clones, though not all of them. The data contain 1,500,000 or so clones, 95% to 97% of them seen just once; the ten biggest clones take up approximately 1.1%. Sequencing was performed on naive CD4+ T cells sorted from blood. The subset here: CD45RA+ positively selected. The TCR comes from a young man in good health. The gene calls are TRBV11-2 and TRBJ2-4; 8 bases align to TRBD1. The CDR3 spells CASSHLQGARAKNIQYF. As DNA, the CDR3 is TGTGCCAGCAGCCATCTCCAGGGGGCAAGAGCCAAAAACATTCAGTACTTC.